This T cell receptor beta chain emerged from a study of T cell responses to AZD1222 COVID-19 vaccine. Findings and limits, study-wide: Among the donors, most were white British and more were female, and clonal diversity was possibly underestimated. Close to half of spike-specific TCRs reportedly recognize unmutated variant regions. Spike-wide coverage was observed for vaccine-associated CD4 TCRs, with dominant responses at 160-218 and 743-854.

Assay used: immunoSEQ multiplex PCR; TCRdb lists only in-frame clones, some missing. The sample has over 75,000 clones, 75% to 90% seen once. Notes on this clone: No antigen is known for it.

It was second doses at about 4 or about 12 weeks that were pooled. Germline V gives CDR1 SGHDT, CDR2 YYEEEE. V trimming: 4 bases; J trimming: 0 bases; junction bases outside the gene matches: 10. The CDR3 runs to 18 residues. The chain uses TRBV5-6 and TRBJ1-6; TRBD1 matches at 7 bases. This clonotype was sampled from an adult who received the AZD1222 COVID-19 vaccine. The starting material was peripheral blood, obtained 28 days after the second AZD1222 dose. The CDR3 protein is CASSRGQPYSSYNSPLHF. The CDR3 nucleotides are TGTGCCAGCAGCAGGGGACAGCCTTATAGCTCCTATAATTCACCCCTCCACTTT.